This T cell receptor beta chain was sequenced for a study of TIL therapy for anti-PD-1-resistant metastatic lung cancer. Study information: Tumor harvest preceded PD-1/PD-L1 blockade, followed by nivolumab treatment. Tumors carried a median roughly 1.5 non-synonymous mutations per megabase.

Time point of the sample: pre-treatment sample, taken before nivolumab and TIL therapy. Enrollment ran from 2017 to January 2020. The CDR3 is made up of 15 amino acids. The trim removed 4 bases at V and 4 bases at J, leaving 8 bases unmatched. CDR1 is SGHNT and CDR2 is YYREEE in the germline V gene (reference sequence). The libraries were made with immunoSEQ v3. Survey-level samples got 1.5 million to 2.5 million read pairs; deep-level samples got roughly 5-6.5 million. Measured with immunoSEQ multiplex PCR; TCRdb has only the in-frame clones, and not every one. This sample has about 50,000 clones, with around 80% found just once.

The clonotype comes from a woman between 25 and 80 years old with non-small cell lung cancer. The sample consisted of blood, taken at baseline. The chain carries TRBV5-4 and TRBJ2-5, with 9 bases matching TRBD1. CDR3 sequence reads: CASSTPQGAGETQYF. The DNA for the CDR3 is TGTGCCAGCAGCACCCCACAGGGGGCGGGAGAGACCCAGTACTTC.